These 12 T cell receptor beta chains were sequenced from one sample in a study of T cells in Graves' hyperthyroidism and ophthalmopathy. Researchers took RNA transcripts and amplified the TCR beta CDR3 regions from them. The TCR CDR3 first-round RT-PCR relied on the HTBI primer set. MiXCR was run by TCRdb on the multiplex PCR reads, yielding one entry per CDR3 protein. This table has some 490,000 distinct CDR3 sequences, around 15% appearing once. Sequenced material: blood. Receptor source: a woman aged 25 to 45 with Graves' ophthalmopathy.

V and J are TRBV19 and TRBJ1-1; D is possibly TRBD1 (5 bases). CDR1 and CDR2 from the germline V gene are LNHDA and SQIVND (reference sequence). There are 10 residues in the CDR3. Trimming took 6 bases from V and 11 from J, leaving 10 bases between them. CDR3 sequence: CASSQGAAFF. The CDR3 DNA reads as TGTGCCAGTAGCCAGGGTGCGGCTTTCTTT.

This clonotype was detected a few times. The chain couples TRBV7-9 to TRBJ1-6; TRBD1 aligns across 7 bases. The V gene's germline CDR1 is SEHNR and CDR2 FQNEAQ (reference sequence). The CDR3 covers 15 residues. J gave up 10 bases and V 5 bases, and 11 bases lay outside the gene matches. CDR3 DNA: TGTGCCAGCAGCACAGTCAACAGGGGTTTCTCACCCCTCCACTTT. This sequence encodes CASSTVNRGFSPLHF.

This clonotype was recorded many times. Written as DNA, the CDR3 is TGTGCCAGCAGCCTCCGGGTCCGGAGCTACGAGCAGTACTTC. This sequence encodes CASSLRVRSYEQYF. The chain couples TRBV28 to TRBJ2-7, with no clear D. The V and J ends lost 6 bases and 3 bases respectively, with 15 bases between them. The V gene's germline CDR1 is MDHEN and CDR2 SYDVKM. The CDR3 is 14 residues long.

This clonotype has ten or more counts. V usage is TRBV28 and J usage is TRBJ1-2, with unresolved D. This CDR3 has 13 amino acids. With 10 bases removed from V and 4 bases from J, the gap between germline ends came to 16 bases. Germline V gene data show CDR1 as MDHEN and CDR2 as SYDVKM. CDR3 amino acids: CATKLPGGYGYTF. In nucleotides, the CDR3 is TGTGCCACCAAACTCCCGGGAGGCTATGGCTACACCTTC.

The V and J genes are TRBV24-1 and TRBJ2-3; tentatively, D is TRBD2 (5 bases). Trimming shortened V by 9 bases and J by 4 bases, and 19 bases separated the two germline ends. CDR3 size: 15 residues. Germline V gives CDR1 KGHDR, CDR2 SFDVKD. The CDR3: CATGQGSEAADTQYF. DNA for the CDR3: TGTGCCACCGGGCAAGGGTCAGAAGCGGCAGATACGCAGTATTTT.

This clonotype has at least ten counts. The CDR3: CASRRPGGSQETQYF. In DNA, the CDR3 is TGTGCCAGCAGGAGGCCGGGGGGTAGTCAAGAGACCCAGTACTTC. V and J are TRBV6-2 or TRBV6-3 and TRBJ2-5; 7 bases agree with TRBD2. Germline loops: CDR1 MNHEY, CDR2 SVGEGT. The CDR3 length is 15 residues. J gave up 2 bases and V 6 bases, and 9 bases lay outside the gene matches.

The rearrangement links TRBV25-1 to TRBJ1-5; D is perhaps TRBD1 (6 bases). CDR3 length: 14 amino acids. CDR1 and CDR2 (germline): MGHDK, SYGVNS. V was cut by 3 bases and J by 5 bases, with 11 bases left in between. CDR3 loop: CASSERGGDQPQHF. The CDR3 coding sequence is TGTGCCAGCAGTGAGCGAGGGGGGGATCAGCCCCAGCATTTT.

This clonotype was counted only a few times. The J gene is TRBJ2-7, the V gene TRBV9, with 16 nucleotides matching TRBD2. CDR1 SGDLS and CDR2 YYNGEE come from the germline V gene. Trimming removed 2 bases from V and 2 bases from J; junction bases left unmatched: 4. CDR3 length: 17 residues. The CDR3 loop reads CASSVSGLAGGPYEQYF. CDR3 DNA sequence: TGTGCCAGCAGCGTTTCGGGACTAGCGGGAGGGCCCTACGAGCAGTACTTC. Looking up the rest from reference TRBV9 and TRBJ2-7 gives the full variable domain: DSGVTQTPKHLITATGQRVTLRCSPRSGDLSVYWYQQSLDQGLQFLIQYYNGEERAKGNILERFSAQQFPDLHSELNLSSLELGDSALYFCASSVSGLAGGPYEQYFGPGTRLTVT.

The V and J genes are TRBV7-9 and TRBJ2-3, with 7 bases that match TRBD1. This CDR3 is built from 13 residues. The V gene's germline CDR1 is SEHNR and CDR2 FQNEAQ (reference sequence). V shed 2 bases and J 5 bases; nucleotides not matched to a gene: 1. In nucleotides, the CDR3 is TGTGCCAGCAGCTTAAACAGGGGAGATACGCAGTATTTT. Its translation: CASSLNRGDTQYF.

This clonotype showed up just a few times. The chain recombines TRBV28 with TRBJ2-4; 7 bases fit TRBD2. The V gene's germline CDR1 is MDHEN and CDR2 SYDVKM. With V trimmed by 5 bases and J by 6 bases, 10 bases remained unmatched. The CDR3 is 15 amino acids. The CDR3 DNA reads as TGTGCCAGCAGTCCCACGGACCCGGGGGGAAACATTCAGTACTTC. Its translation: CASSPTDPGGNIQYF.

In its sample, this clonotype was seen many times. This chain connects TRBV20-1 to TRBJ2-7; possible D gene TRBD2, 5 bases. The V gene's germline CDR1 is DFQATT and CDR2 SNEGSKA (reference sequence). The CDR3 sequence is 14 residues long. Trimming took 0 bases from V and 3 from J, leaving 12 bases between them. This chain's CDR3 is CSARELVPVYEQYF. The DNA of the CDR3 is TGCAGTGCTAGAGAACTAGTCCCGGTCTACGAGCAGTACTTC.

This clonotype has a count of ten or more. The chain is built from TRBV20-1 and TRBJ2-1; D unclear. This CDR3 contains 11 residues. The germline V gene has CDR1 DFQATT and CDR2 SNEGSKA (reference sequence). V was shortened by 4 bases and J by 11 bases, with 12 bases between the two germline ends. The CDR3 bases are TGCAGTGCTATCCGTTCCATAAAGCAGTTCTTC. This gives the protein CSAIRSIKQFF.